This T cell receptor beta chain was captured by sequencing in a study of CD8 T cells in ankylosing spondylitis. Study-wide points: There were earlier reports of some motif variants in reactive arthritis synovial fluid and blood. The study looked at matched synovial fluid samples from ankylosing spondylitis patients. Disease-linked clones were reported to be significantly enriched there.

With 6 bases clipped from V and 3 bases from J, the junction kept 10 bases outside the gene matches. The length of the CDR3 is 16 residues. This clonotype was seen ten or more times. Its cognate antigen is unknown. MiXCR, run by TCRdb on the 5' RACE reads, gives a single entry per CDR3 protein. The sample has roughly 120,000 distinct CDR3 sequences, roughly 7.3% seen once. The receptor was isolated from a male donor with ankylosing spondylitis or in good health (not recorded which). Sequencing was performed on blood, either unsorted or a sorted T cell fraction (not recorded which). The V gene is TRBV12-3 or TRBV12-4, the J gene TRBJ2-1; 8 bases align to TRBD2. The CDR3 protein is CASSSFGGGDYNEQFF. In nucleotides, the CDR3 is TGTGCCAGCAGCTCCTTCGGGGGGGGAGACTACAATGAGCAGTTCTTC.